The clone carrying this T cell receptor (beta chain) was seen a handful of times. Its cognate antigen is unknown. CDR3 length: 9 amino acids. V was trimmed by 10 bases and J by 3 bases, leaving 4 bases between them. CDR1 MNHEY and CDR2 SMNVEV come from the germline V gene (reference sequence). Naive CD4+ T cells were purified with Tregs depleted by CD25. Each CDR3 protein gets one entry after TCRdb re-called the 5' RACE reads with MiXCR. The data contain tens of thousands of distinct CDR3 sequences, 26% of them seen just once; the ten biggest clones take up 3.7%. Study-level findings and limits: Greatest tumor Treg TCR overlap was with tumor naive CD4+ cells.

The chain couples TRBV27 to TRBJ2-7, with D unresolved. The sample comprised naive CD4+ T cells sorted from a lymph node. Regarding subset: naive CD4+ T cells, CD4+CD45RA+CD25-. The sequence was obtained from a female donor with breast cancer. The DNA for the CDR3 is TGTGCCATTCTCTACGAGCAGTACTTC. Protein sequence: CAILYEQYF.